These 9 T cell receptor beta chains share one sample of origin, sequenced in a study of blood T cell repertoires in COVID-19. Only in-frame clones appear in the TCRdb table, and some are missing; sequencing was by immunoSEQ multiplex PCR. Of around 280,000 clones listed, 88% were seen once; the top ten hold about 11%. Input material: peripheral blood. The origin of the receptors is a woman aged 25 to 39 with COVID-19, enrolled during active disease.

The rearrangement links TRBV6-5 to TRBJ1-1, with TRBD1 identical over 7 bases. This CDR3 spans 15 amino acids. Germline CDR1 is MNHEY and CDR2 is SVGAGI. V trimming: 1 base; J trimming: 5 bases; junction bases outside the gene matches: 7. The CDR3 sequence: CASSYFTGVGTEAFF. CDR3 nucleotides: TGTGCCAGCAGTTACTTCACAGGGGTGGGGACTGAAGCTTTCTTT.

J is TRBJ2-7 and V is TRBV13, with D unresolved. V gave up 5 bases and J gave up 0 bases, with 14 bases separating them. This CDR3 has 15 amino acids. Germline CDR1 and CDR2: PRHDT and FYEKMQ (reference sequence). CDR3 sequence (DNA): TGTGCCAGCAGCCCTTCCCCGCGTTCCTCCTACGAGCAGTACTTC. Translation: CASSPSPRSSYEQYF.

The V call is TRBV4-1, the J call TRBJ1-1; perhaps TRBD1 as D (6 bases). CDR3 size: 15 residues. V was pared by 1 base and J by 5 bases, with 14 bases between. The germline V gene has CDR1 MGHRA and CDR2 YSYEKL. The CDR3 sequence: CASSQATGFWTEAFF. The CDR3 bases are TGCGCCAGCAGCCAAGCTACAGGGTTTTGGACTGAAGCTTTCTTT.

In its sample, this clone was seen once. This chain links TRBV13 with TRBJ2-3; tentative D call: TRBD2 (5 bases). The CDR3 runs 14 residues. V shed 1 base and J shed 8 bases, with 13 bases lying between them. Germline V lookup: CDR1 PRHDT, CDR2 FYEKMQ (reference sequence). The CDR3 spells CASSLEPSSGTQYF. DNA of the CDR3: TGTGCCAGCAGCTTAGAACCCAGCAGCGGTACGCAGTATTTT. Complete variable domain (other parts from reference TRBV13 and TRBJ2-3): AAGVIQSPRHLIKEKRETATLKCYPIPRHDTVYWYQQGPGQDPQFLISFYEKMQSDKGSIPDRFSAQQFSDYHSELNMSSLELGDSALYFCASSLEPSSGTQYFGPGTRLTVL.

This clone has only one observation. The chain recombines TRBV7-2 with TRBJ2-7; D is possibly TRBD2 (5 bases). CDR1 and CDR2 (germline): SGHTA, FQGNSA. Trimming removed 2 bases at V and 1 base at J, with 9 bases between. The CDR3 has 14 residues. CDR3 in DNA: TGTGCCAGCAGCTTAAATCCGGGGTCCTACGAGCAGTACTTC. It codes for CASSLNPGSYEQYF.

V and J are TRBV5-1 and TRBJ1-5, with D unclear. Trimming cost V 2 bases and J 1 base, with 10 bases left between them. Germline loops: CDR1 SGHRS, CDR2 YFSETQ. The CDR3 is 15 amino acids. In DNA, the CDR3 is TGCGCCAGCAGCTTATGGAGTGGGAGCAATCAGCCCCAGCATTTT. Its translation is CASSLWSGSNQPQHF.

The chain is built from TRBV2 and TRBJ2-7, with D perhaps matching TRBD1 (5 bases). V was shortened by 4 bases and J by 2 bases, with 15 bases between the two germline ends. CDR1 is SNHLY and CDR2 is FYNNEI in the germline V gene. The CDR3 contains 15 residues. The CDR3 DNA follows: TGTGCCAGCAGTGCTTTAGAGGACACCCCCTACGAGCAGTACTTC. This gives the protein CASSALEDTPYEQYF.

This rearrangement joins TRBV18 to TRBJ2-7; 7 nucleotides agree with TRBD1. Trimming took 3 bases from V and 5 from J; bases not matched to a gene: 4. The CDR3 runs 13 residues. In germline, CDR1 is KGHSH, CDR2 LQKENI. The CDR3 loop is CASSPGQSHEQYF. CDR3 sequence (DNA): TGTGCCAGCTCACCGGGACAGAGCCACGAGCAGTACTTC.

This chain links TRBV28 with TRBJ1-5, with D maybe TRBD1 (6 bases). The CDR3 sequence is 15 residues long. V lost 10 bases and J 2 bases, leaving 18 bases between the germline ends. Germline V gene data show CDR1 as MDHEN and CDR2 as SYDVKM. In DNA form, the CDR3 reads TGTGCCATAGGGGGTGGAGGAGAGGGCAATCAGCCCCAGCATTTT. The encoded protein is CAIGGGGEGNQPQHF.